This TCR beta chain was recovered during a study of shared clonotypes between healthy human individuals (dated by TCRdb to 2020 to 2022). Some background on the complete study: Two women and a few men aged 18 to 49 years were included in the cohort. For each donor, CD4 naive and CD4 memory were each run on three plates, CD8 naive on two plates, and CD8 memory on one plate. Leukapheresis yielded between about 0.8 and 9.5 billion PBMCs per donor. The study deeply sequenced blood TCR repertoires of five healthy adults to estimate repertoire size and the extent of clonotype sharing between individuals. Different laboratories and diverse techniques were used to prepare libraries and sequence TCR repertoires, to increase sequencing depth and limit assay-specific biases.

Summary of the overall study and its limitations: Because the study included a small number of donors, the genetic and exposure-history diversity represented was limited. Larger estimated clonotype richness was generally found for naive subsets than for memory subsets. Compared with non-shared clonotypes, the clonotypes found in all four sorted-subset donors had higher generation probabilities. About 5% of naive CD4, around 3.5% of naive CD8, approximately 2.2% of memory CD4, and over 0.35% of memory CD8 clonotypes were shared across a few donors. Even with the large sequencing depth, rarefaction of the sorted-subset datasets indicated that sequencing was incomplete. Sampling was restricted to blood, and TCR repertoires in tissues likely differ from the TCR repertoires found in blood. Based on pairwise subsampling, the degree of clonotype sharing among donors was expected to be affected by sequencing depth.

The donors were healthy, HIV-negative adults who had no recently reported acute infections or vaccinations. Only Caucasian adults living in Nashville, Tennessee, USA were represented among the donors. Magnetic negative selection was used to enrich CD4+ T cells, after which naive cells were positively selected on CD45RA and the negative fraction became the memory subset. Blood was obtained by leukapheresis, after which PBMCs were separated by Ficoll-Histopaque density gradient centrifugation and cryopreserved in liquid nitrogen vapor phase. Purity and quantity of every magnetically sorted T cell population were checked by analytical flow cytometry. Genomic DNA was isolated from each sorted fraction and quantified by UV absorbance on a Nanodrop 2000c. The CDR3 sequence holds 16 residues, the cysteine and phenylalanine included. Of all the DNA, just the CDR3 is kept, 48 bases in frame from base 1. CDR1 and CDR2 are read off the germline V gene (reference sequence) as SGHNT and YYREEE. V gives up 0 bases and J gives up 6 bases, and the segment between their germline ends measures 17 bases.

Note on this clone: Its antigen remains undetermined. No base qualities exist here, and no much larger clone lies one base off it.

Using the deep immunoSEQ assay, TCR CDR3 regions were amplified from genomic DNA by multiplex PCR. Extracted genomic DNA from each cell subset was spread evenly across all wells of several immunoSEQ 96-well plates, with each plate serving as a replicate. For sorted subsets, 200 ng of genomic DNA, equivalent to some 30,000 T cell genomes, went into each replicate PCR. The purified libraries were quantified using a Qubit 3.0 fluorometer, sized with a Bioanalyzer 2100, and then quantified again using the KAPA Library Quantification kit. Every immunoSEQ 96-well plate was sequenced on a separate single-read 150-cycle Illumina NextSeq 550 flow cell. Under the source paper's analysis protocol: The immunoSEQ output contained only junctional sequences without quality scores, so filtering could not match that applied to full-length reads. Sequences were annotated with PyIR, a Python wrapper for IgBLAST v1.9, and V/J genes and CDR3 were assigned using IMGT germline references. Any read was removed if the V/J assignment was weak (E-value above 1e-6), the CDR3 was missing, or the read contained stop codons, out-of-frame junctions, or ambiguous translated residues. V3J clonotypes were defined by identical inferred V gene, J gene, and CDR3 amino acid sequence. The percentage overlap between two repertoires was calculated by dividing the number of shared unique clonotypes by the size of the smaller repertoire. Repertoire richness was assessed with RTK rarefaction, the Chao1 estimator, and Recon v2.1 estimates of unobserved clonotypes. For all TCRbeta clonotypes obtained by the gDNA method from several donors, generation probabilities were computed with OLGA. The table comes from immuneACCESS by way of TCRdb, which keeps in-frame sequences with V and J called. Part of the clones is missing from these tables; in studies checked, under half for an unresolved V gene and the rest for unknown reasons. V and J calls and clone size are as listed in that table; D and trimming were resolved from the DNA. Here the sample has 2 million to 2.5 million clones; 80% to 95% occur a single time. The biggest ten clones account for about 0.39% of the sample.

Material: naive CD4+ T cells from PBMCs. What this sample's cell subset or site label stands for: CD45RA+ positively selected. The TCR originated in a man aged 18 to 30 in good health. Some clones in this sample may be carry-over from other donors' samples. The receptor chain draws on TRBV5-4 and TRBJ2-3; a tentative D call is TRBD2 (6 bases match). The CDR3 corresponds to CASSLEGLPPRDTQYF. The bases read TGTGCCAGCAGCTTGGAAGGACTACCTCCTCGGGATACGCAGTATTTT. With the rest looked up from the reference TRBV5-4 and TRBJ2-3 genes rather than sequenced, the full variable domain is ETGVTQSPTHLIKTRGQQVTLRCSSQSGHNTVSWYQQALGQGPQFIFQYYREEENGRGNFPPRFSGLQFPNYSSELNVNALELDDSALYLCASSLEGLPPRDTQYFGPGTRLTVL.